This record looks at one T cell receptor beta chain sequence and its context. Its target antigen remains unknown. No base-level quality is on record; no much larger clone is a single base apart. Trimming takes 3 bases off V and 2 bases off J; junction bases not matched to a gene: 6. Sequences DFQATT (CDR1) and SNEGSKA (CDR2) are obtained from the germline V gene (reference sequence). The CDR3 measures 14 amino acids from cysteine to phenylalanine. Solely the CDR3 DNA is kept, with 42 bases framed from the first base. The source of the sample is a study of blood T cell repertoires in COVID-19 (dated by TCRdb to 2019 to 2021). Regarding the complete study: The collaborator samples originated in the United States, Italy and Spain and spanned the acute and convalescent phases of COVID-19. The material from the prospective study consisted of cDNA or gDNA derived from T cells, B-cell-depleted T cells, or PBMCs. The dataset comprised deeply sampled blood TCRbeta repertoires from subjects exposed to, actively infected with, or recovered from COVID-19. A freely available public database, intended as a resource for researchers studying the immune response to SARS-CoV-2, is where the repertoires were released. Samples were obtained from the ongoing ImmuneRACE study (first 160 participants) and from 950 to 1,500 subjects provided by 6 global collaborators. Sample metadata almost always included a de-identified subject ID, COVID-19 status, age in years and sex. Where available, HLA class I and class II types were taken from metadata supplied by the sample provider and were not determined by assay-based typing. Paper-wide results and their limitations: How much clinical and demographic metadata was included differed by source and by participant, and the metadata was provided uncurated.

TCRbeta CDR3 regions were amplified from genomic DNA by means of the immunoSEQ Assay, a bias-controlled multiplex PCR. Under the source paper's analysis protocol: The number of nucleated cells in each sample was estimated from the amplification of reference gene primers within the assay. Sequence reads were collapsed and filtered to measure the absolute abundance of every unique TCRbeta CDR3 rearrangement. Productive Simpson clonality was computed per sample as the square root of Simpson's diversity index over productive rearrangements. TCRdb provides this immuneACCESS table in a form limited to in-frame rearrangements. Some clones are lacking; in checked studies, under half of them reflect an unresolved V gene, and why the rest are absent is not known. D and trimming were read from the DNA, whereas the V and J calls and clone size are those reported in that table. This sample gives fewer than 250,000 clones in total; approximately 90% of them show up just once. The ten largest clones capture roughly 2.7% of the sample.

One collaborating source in Seattle enrolled patients while the patients were actively infected and followed the patients over time throughout the course of disease. Whole blood was collected in K2EDTA tubes by collaborating institutions according to the institutions' own protocols. For TCRbeta analysis, collaborators shipped samples in one of three forms: frozen whole blood, isolated PBMCs, or DNA extracted from either of those sample types. The receptor was isolated from a man aged 25-45 years with COVID-19, enrolled during active disease. The chain employs TRBV20-1 and TRBJ2-7, with 8 middle bases fitting TRBD2. The sample taken for sequencing was peripheral blood. This receptor has the CDR3 CSASKAGVTYEQYF. The DNA sequence is as follows: TGCAGTGCTAGTAAAGCGGGGGTCACCTACGAGCAGTACTTC.